These 22 T cell receptor beta chains share one sample of origin, sequenced in a study of a mutant IDH1 vaccine in newly diagnosed glioma. Sequencing was performed with immunoSEQ multiplex PCR; in TCRdb, only in-frame clones are kept and a portion is missing. The sample shows tens of thousands of clones, around 84% of them seen only once. Their antigens remain unidentified. Time point described: week 35, safety follow-up. The investigators gave 300 ug of mutant IDH1 20-mer peptide in each vaccine dose, together with topical imiquimod. The specimen comprised PBMCs, sampled from a glioma patient whose treatment included an IDH1 peptide vaccine. All receptors derive from a man younger than 40 with glioma.

This chain links TRBV19 with TRBJ1-3; D uncertain. The V and J ends lost 6 bases and 0 bases respectively, with 9 bases between them. The germline gives CDR1 LNHDA, CDR2 SQIVND (reference sequence). The CDR3 loop spans 14 amino acids. This CDR3 is CASSISSSGNTIYF. The CDR3 bases are TGTGCCAGTAGCATCTCCAGCTCTGGAAACACCATATATTTT.

CDR3 loop: CASSVGGGTPTGQFF. CDR3 in DNA: TGTGCCAGCAGTGTGGGGGGTGGGACTCCGACCGGGCAGTTCTTC. V gene TRBV2 combines with J gene TRBJ2-1, with D possibly being TRBD2 (6 bases). The CDR3 covers 15 residues. CDR1 and CDR2 from the germline V gene are SNHLY and FYNNEI. V lost 4 bases, J lost 12 bases, and 22 bases lay in between.

This clone was found once. The chain employs TRBV27 and TRBJ2-3; 10 bases agree with TRBD2. The CDR3 has 15 residues. Germline V gives CDR1 MNHEY, CDR2 SMNVEV (reference sequence). With V trimmed by 7 bases and J by 2 bases, 6 bases remained unmatched. CDR3 in amino acids: CASTRTSGNTDTQYF. As DNA, the CDR3 is TGTGCCAGCACCCGGACTAGCGGCAACACAGATACGCAGTATTTT.

The rearrangement uses TRBV19 and TRBJ1-2, with a possible D match to TRBD1 (6 bases). Trimming took off 5 bases at V and 5 bases at J, with 15 bases between the two ends. CDR1 and CDR2 (germline): LNHDA, SQIVND (reference sequence). CDR3 length: 14 amino acids. The CDR3 DNA reads TGTGCCAGTAGTCCTCACACAGGGTCGTATGGCTACACCTTC. Protein sequence: CASSPHTGSYGYTF.

Here the CDR3 DNA reads TGTGCCAGCAGCTTGGACAGGTCCTATGGCTACACCTTC. This encodes CASSLDRSYGYTF. The gene calls are TRBV7-2 and TRBJ1-2, with 7 bases fitting TRBD1. Germline assignment: CDR1 SGHTA and CDR2 FQGNSA. Losses at the gene ends were 3 bases for V and 4 bases for J; bases not matched to a gene: 2. The CDR3 totals 13 residues.

V and J are TRBV5-8 and TRBJ2-7; TRBD1 matches 11 bases. Losses at the gene ends were 4 bases for V and 4 bases for J; bases not matched to a gene: 4. Germline CDR1 SGHTS, CDR2 YDEGEE. The CDR3 extends over 14 amino acids. The CDR3: CASSPGQGAYEQYF. The DNA for the CDR3 is TGTGCCAGCAGCCCCGGACAGGGGGCTTACGAGCAGTACTTC.

The chain links TRBV11-2 to TRBJ1-2; 7 positions match TRBD1. Germline-derived CDR1 and CDR2 are SGHAT and FQNNGV. The CDR3 spans 16 residues. The V segment lost 2 bases and the J segment 5 bases; nucleotides outside the gene matches: 11. This chain's CDR3 is CASSLTLGGVGYGYTF. As DNA, the CDR3 is TGTGCCAGCAGCTTAACATTAGGGGGCGTGGGTTATGGCTACACCTTC.

V and J are TRBV6-5 and TRBJ2-5, with 8 bases lining up with TRBD1. CDR3 length: 13 amino acids. Germline assignment: CDR1 MNHEY and CDR2 SVGAGI. Trimming at V came to 4 bases and at J to 4 bases, leaving 2 bases not matched to a gene. In DNA form, the CDR3 reads TGTGCCAGCAGTTTCACAGGGGGAGAGACCCAGTACTTC. Translated, it gives CASSFTGGETQYF.

The genes are TRBV19 and TRBJ2-1; a weak D match, TRBD1 (7 bases). The CDR3 is 13 amino acids. V dropped 7 bases and J dropped 5 bases, with 12 bases sitting between them. CDR1 and CDR2 from the germline V gene are LNHDA and SQIVND (reference sequence). The CDR3 loop is CASIRRGDNEQFF. DNA for the CDR3: TGTGCCAGTATCCGCAGGGGGGACAATGAGCAGTTCTTC.

The chain carries TRBV11-2 and TRBJ2-3; D ambiguous. Trimming took off 5 bases at V and 0 bases at J, with 9 bases between the two ends. The CDR3 contains 14 residues. CDR1 and CDR2 from the germline V gene are SGHAT and FQNNGV. In nucleotides, the CDR3 is TGTGCCAGCAGCGACCCCCTTAGCACAGATACGCAGTATTTT. Protein product: CASSDPLSTDTQYF.

The sample holds a few counts of this clone. The gene calls are TRBV15 and TRBJ2-7; TRBD2 agrees at 7 bases. Per the germline V gene, CDR1 is LNHNV and CDR2 is YYDKDF (reference sequence). The CDR3 is 13 amino acids. The V and J ends lost 4 bases and 4 bases, in that order; junction bases with no gene match: 4. The CDR3 region is CATSIASGYEQYF. CDR3 nucleotide sequence: TGTGCCACCAGCATAGCTAGCGGTTACGAGCAGTACTTC.

The count of this clone is one. This chain joins TRBV28 and TRBJ1-5, with 11 positions matching TRBD1. The CDR3 has 15 residues. Germline values: CDR1 MDHEN, CDR2 SYDVKM. V lost 8 bases and J lost 6; bases outside the gene matches: 9. The CDR3 DNA is TGTGCCAGCGCCAAGTGGGACAGGGGGAGTCAGCCCCAGCATTTT. Amino acids: CASAKWDRGSQPQHF.

CDR3 protein: CASSEGSGRYNEQFF. CDR3 bases: TGTGCCAGCAGTGAAGGTAGCGGGAGGTACAATGAGCAGTTCTTC. This chain links TRBV2 with TRBJ2-1, with 10 bases aligning to TRBD2. The CDR3 is 15 residues long. V shed 1 base and J 4 bases; nucleotides not matched to a gene: 1. Germline V CDR1 and CDR2: SNHLY, FYNNEI. The full variable domain, its missing parts supplied by reference TRBV2 and TRBJ2-1, is EPEVTQTPSHQVTQMGQEVILRCVPISNHLYFYWYRQILGQKVEFLVSFYNNEISEKSEIFDDQFSVERPDGSNFTLKIRSTKLEDSAMYFCASSEGSGRYNEQFFGPGTRLTVL.

This sequence joins TRBV29-1 and TRBJ2-2; D unresolved. Deletions cut 0 bases from V and 5 bases from J, with 7 bases between. The germline gives CDR1 SQVTM, CDR2 ANQGSEA. CDR3 length: 13 amino acids. The CDR3 loop reads CSVEDQGTGELFF. In DNA form, the CDR3 reads TGCAGCGTTGAAGATCAAGGGACCGGGGAGCTGTTTTTT.

This clone has only one observation. The V gene is TRBV29-1, the J gene TRBJ2-3, with TRBD1 as a possible D gene (5 bases). V was cut by 7 bases and J by 1 base, with 12 bases left in between. Germline CDR1 and CDR2: SQVTM and ANQGSEA. The CDR3 has 13 amino acids. CDR3 loop: CSAWTPGTDTQYF. Here the CDR3 DNA reads TGCAGCGCCTGGACACCAGGCACAGATACGCAGTATTTT.

This clone was seen a single time. This CDR3 is CASSPAGGNEQFF. DNA of the CDR3: TGTGCCAGCTCACCGGCAGGAGGGAATGAGCAGTTCTTC. The gene calls are TRBV18 and TRBJ2-1; D possibly corresponds to TRBD2 (6 bases). The CDR3 spans 13 residues. V lost 3 bases, J lost 7 bases, and 10 bases lay in between. The V gene's germline CDR1 is KGHSH and CDR2 LQKENI.

The chain joins TRBV5-1 to TRBJ2-5; D possibly corresponds to TRBD1 (6 bases). V lost 2 bases and J 2 bases, leaving 7 bases between the germline ends. The germline gives CDR1 SGHRS, CDR2 YFSETQ. This CDR3 spans 13 amino acids. The CDR3 coding sequence is TGCGCCAGCAGCTTACAGGGACAAGAGACCCAGTACTTC. Its translation is CASSLQGQETQYF.

This clone occurred once. This chain links TRBV4-2 with TRBJ2-1; a weak D match, TRBD2 (5 bases). The CDR3 has 16 amino acids. The germline gives CDR1 LGHNA, CDR2 YNFKEQ. V dropped 5 bases and J dropped 0 bases, with 14 bases sitting between them. The CDR3 loop reads CASSYGLLSSYNEQFF. CDR3 coding DNA: TGTGCCAGCAGCTACGGACTGCTGAGCTCCTACAATGAGCAGTTCTTC.

The CDR3, as DNA: TGTGCCACTGACGGGGTAGAGAGCGGCTACACCTTC. Translated, it gives CATDGVESGYTF. The chain employs TRBV30 and TRBJ1-2; D remains unclear. V lost 8 bases and J 8 bases, leaving 18 bases between the germline ends. CDR1 GTSNPN and CDR2 SVGIG come from the germline V gene (reference sequence). The CDR3 has 12 residues.

The chain employs TRBV5-1 and TRBJ2-2, with a tentative D call TRBD2 (5 bases). CDR1 is SGHRS and CDR2 is YFSETQ in the germline V gene. This CDR3 is 15 amino acids long. V lost 3 bases and J lost 3, with 12 bases in between. CDR3 DNA sequence: TGCGCCAGCAGCTCGGGGAATAGGGACACCGGGGAGCTGTTTTTT. It codes for CASSSGNRDTGELFF.

This clone has only a few counts. This sequence joins TRBV27 and TRBJ1-1, with D perhaps TRBD1 (5 bases). Between the trimmed V and J ends, which lost 3 bases and 1 base, there was a span of 12 bases. CDR3 length: 15 amino acids. Germline assignment: CDR1 MNHEY and CDR2 SMNVEV (reference sequence). In DNA, the CDR3 is TGTGCCAGCAGTTTGTGGGGCAGGGCGAACACTGAAGCTTTCTTT. Its translation is CASSLWGRANTEAFF.

This chain joins TRBV23-1 and TRBJ2-7, with D uncertain. Being an ORF, TRBV23-1 has a function that is uncertain. This CDR3 is built from 14 residues. The V end was cut by 0 bases, the J end by 4 bases, with 10 bases between. CDR3 loop: CASSQSSLQYEQYF. The CDR3, as DNA: TGCGCCAGCAGTCAATCTAGCCTACAATACGAGCAGTACTTC.